This T cell receptor (beta chain) was identified in a study of blood T cell repertoires in COVID-19. Across the whole study: Samples of COVID-19 (acute and convalescent) were obtained from the United States, Italy and Spain. From T cells, B-cell-depleted T cells, or PBMCs came the material, which was cDNA or gDNA.

Under the authors' procedure: Using reference gene primer amplification, nucleated cell counts were estimated. TCRdb's table, derived via immunoSEQ multiplex PCR, lists solely in-frame clones and lacks some. V, J and clone size derive from that table, while D and trimming were established from the DNA sequence. The sample yields about 120,000 clones, roughly 82% seen once. V was pared by 2 bases and J by 4 bases, with 8 bases between. The CDR3 contains 13 residues. The V gene's germline CDR1 is MDHEN and CDR2 SYDVKM. The chain combines TRBV28 with TRBJ1-1, with D perhaps matching TRBD1 (5 bases). The TCR was taken from a human donor in a cohort sampled during active COVID-19. Specimen: peripheral blood. The CDR3 nucleotides are TGTGCCAGCAGTTTACAGGGTCCCACTGAAGCTTTCTTT. This translates into CASSLQGPTEAFF.